This T cell receptor (beta chain) was retrieved from a study of CD8+ T cells in alopecia areata. General study points: Among patients, TCR sharing was less clear than in mice, a difference possibly due in part to HLA diversity in the patient population.

In the case of this clone: Its antigen remains unidentified.

cDNA reverse transcribed from extracted RNA served as the sequencing template. Data came from immunoSEQ multiplex PCR; TCRdb stores just in-frame clones and leaves some out. The data show 95,000 to 150,000 clones, about 50% seen once. Regarding treatment: oral pan-JAK inhibitor, 5-10 mg twice daily. Germline CDR1 LNHNV, CDR2 YYDKDF (reference sequence). Trimming shortened V by 3 bases and J by 5 bases, and 10 bases separated the two germline ends. This CDR3 has 13 amino acids. The sequence was collected from a human donor with alopecia areata. Here the sequenced sample was CD4+ T cells sorted from blood, taken at week 4, from a patient treated with tofacitinib. The rearrangement links TRBV15 to TRBJ2-5, with D possibly being TRBD2 (5 bases). The CDR3 DNA sequence: TGTGCCACCAGCAGCAGCGGACGGGAGACCCAGTACTTC. It codes for CATSSSGRETQYF.